The source of this TCR beta chain is a study of Graves' ophthalmopathy and Graves' hyperthyroidism. This clonotype was observed a few times. For repertoire sequencing, the TCR beta CDR3 regions were amplified from RNA transcripts. In the first round, RT-PCR was carried out with HTBI primers, and a multiplex PCR formed the second round. TCRdb reprocessed the multiplex PCR reads with MiXCR, giving one entry per CDR3 protein. The sample has 900,000 to 1,200,000 distinct CDR3 sequences, 36% seen once. CDR1 and CDR2 from the germline V gene are DFQATT and SNEGSKA (reference sequence). The CDR3 covers 17 residues. Trimming took 6 bases from V and 4 from J; bases not matched to a gene: 12.

This clonotype originated in an adult man with Graves' hyperthyroidism. The sample was peripheral blood or thyroid tissue (not recorded which). The chain links TRBV20-1 to TRBJ2-2; TRBD2 matches at 12 bases. CDR3 amino acids: CSADVVSSGRATGELFF. CDR3 DNA sequence: TGCAGTGCAGACGTAGTATCTAGCGGGAGGGCCACCGGGGAGCTGTTTTTT.